This TCR beta chain was documented in a study of cytomegalovirus exposure and HLA in healthy donors. Turning to the study itself: Of fewer than 450 genotyped donors, roughly 80% clustered with self-reported Caucasian donors.

Concerning this clone: The antigen remains undetermined.

Study-level results: Most TCR sequences proved rare, with some public TCRs found in many donors. Upon later analysis, TCR association rates were observed to vary by HLA locus, being highest for DRB1 and lowest for HLA-C.

The study ran its PCR with 60 Vbeta and 13 Jbeta primers. The data were produced by immunoSEQ multiplex PCR, yet TCRdb's version contains in-frame clones alone and is incomplete. Here the sample spans about 190,000 clones, around 90% being singletons. Between the trimmed V and J ends, which lost 8 bases and 6 bases, there was a span of 20 bases. This CDR3 is built from 13 residues. Germline assignment: CDR1 SQVTM and CDR2 ANQGSEA. Specimen: PBMCs. V usage is TRBV29-1 and J usage is TRBJ2-7; D is possibly TRBD2 (7 bases). The sequence came from a boy aged 2 to 9 in good health and CMV-seronegative. The CDR3 spells CSTSRGAGGEQYF. As DNA, the CDR3 is TGCAGCACCTCCCGGGGGGCAGGCGGCGAGCAGTACTTC.